This T cell receptor (beta chain) appears in the sequencing data of a study of T cells in Graves' hyperthyroidism and ophthalmopathy. Amplification of TCR beta CDR3 regions used RNA as the template. First-round RT-PCR of the TCR CDR3 relied on the HTBI primer set. TCRdb re-derived calls from the multiplex PCR reads in MiXCR, one entry per CDR3 protein. The sample lists around 300,000 distinct CDR3 sequences, approximately 14% occurring once. This clonotype was picked up many times. As yet, its antigen is unknown. The V gene lost 1 base and the J gene lost 4 bases, with 13 bases spanning the gap. CDR3 length: 15 residues. Germline loops: CDR1 SGHTA, CDR2 FQGNSA. Study results and caveats: Also found in blood were most expanded thyroid clonotypes above 0.001.

The rearrangement links TRBV7-2 to TRBJ2-5; no definite D call. The sample was blood. The receptor was isolated from a woman aged 30 to 39 with Graves' hyperthyroidism. CDR3 region: CASSLEVGWVETQYF. CDR3 DNA: TGTGCCAGCAGCTTAGAGGTGGGGTGGGTAGAGACCCAGTACTTC.